The present TCR beta chain was sequenced within a study of T cell responses to AZD1222 COVID-19 vaccine (dated by TCRdb to 2020 to 2023). Regarding the complete study: TCR sequencing covered fewer than 250 trial participants: 207 given two doses of AZD1222 and around 26 given two doses of MenACWY control vaccine. Trial participants were enrolled by age into 18-55, 56-69 and 70-plus year subgroups, with 148, 28 and 57 TCR-sequenced participants respectively. What the authors observed across the whole study: No day 14 peak-response samples were available, so repertoires were characterized only after the peak T cell response. The vaccine-associated CD4 TCRs covered the entire spike protein, and the dominant responses fell in regions 160-218 and 743-854. The 56-69-year group was small, and its depth increase did not reach significance, likely because of low power. Reportedly, close to half of the unique spike-specific TCRs recognized epitopes lying outside the regions that are mutated in the B.1.351 and B.1.1.7 variants. Conclusions about previously exposed vaccinees are limited, since just six or seven AZD1222 recipients were seropositive for SARS-CoV-2 at baseline. Participants were mostly white British and included more females than males, and it was suggested by the authors that clonal diversity may have been underestimated. Spike-specific TCR breadth and depth rose significantly after two AZD1222 doses compared with day 0 and with MenACWY recipients.

The CDR3 runs 11 residues from the cysteine to the phenylalanine. Only the CDR3 DNA is retained, 33 bases long and in frame from the first base. The germline V gene sets CDR1 to SGHTA and CDR2 to FQGTGA. V is reduced by 3 bases and J by 7 bases, leaving a spacing of 4 bases between them. Notes on this clone: Its recognized antigen is unknown. No qualities accompany the bases; no much larger clone lies one base away. The same CDR3 also results from other DNA sequences found in this sample.

Taken with the paper, the label for time point translates to: about 28 days (+/-7) after the second vaccine dose. The meaning of the sample's treatment or condition label: meningococcal conjugate vaccine given as trial control. The vaccinee samples were drawn from two UK trials, COV001 and COV002, one of which was a single-blind randomized controlled phase 2/3 trial testing AZD1222 (ChAdOx1 nCoV-19) in healthy adults. Trial participant PBMC samples were collected at day 0 and day 28 after the second dose for TCRbeta chain sequencing. The CDR3 regions of human TCRbeta chains were subjected to immunosequencing. The authors' pipeline ran thus. Repertoire TCRs were matched against a reference library of SARS-CoV-2-specific TCRs generated with the MIRA antigen-specificity platform. Breadth was defined as the fraction of unique TCRs that were SARS-CoV-2-associated. Depth was defined as the fraction of total T cells that were SARS-CoV-2-associated. Each spike-specific TCR was assigned to its reactive spike region and to a CD4 or CD8 class using the MIRA data. Log10-transformed breadth and depth values were compared by one-way ANOVA with Sidak's multiple comparisons tests. Sourced from immuneACCESS, this table was stored by TCRdb with only in-frame sequences that have V and J called. A share of the clones is absent; for the studies checked, an unresolved V gene accounts for under half, and the remainder has no known explanation. Clonal size and the V and J genes are those of that table, whereas D and trimming came from the DNA. This sample is represented by tens of thousands of clones; 88% of them were singletons. The top ten clonotypes cover under 30% of the sample.

This chain joins TRBV7-3 to TRBJ2-1, with no reliable assignment of the D segment. Source: peripheral blood, taken 28 days after the second dose of the MenACWY control vaccine. This clonotype originated in an adult who received the MenACWY meningococcal vaccine as a control. The sequenced DNA: TGTGCCAGCAGCTTGGGGAATGAGCAGTTCTTC. It encodes CASSLGNEQFF.